This T cell receptor beta chain stems from a study of blood T cell repertoires in COVID-19. Study at large: Samples representing acute and convalescent COVID-19 were sourced from the United States, Italy and Spain. PBMCs, B-cell-depleted T cells, or T cells were the source of the cDNA or gDNA that made up the material.

In the original processing: Reference gene primer amplification in the assay estimated nucleated cell counts. TCRdb's copy holds only in-frame clones and misses some; the assay was immunoSEQ multiplex PCR. That table supplies the V and J calls and clone size; D and trimming were determined from the DNA. The profile shows approximately 49,000 clones, 82% of them singletons. Trimming took 1 base from V and 0 from J, leaving 7 bases between them. Germline V gene lookup returns CDR1 SGHKS and CDR2 YYEKEE (reference sequence). The CDR3 has 14 residues. This rearrangement joins TRBV5-5 to TRBJ1-2; D gene uncertain. The receptor was isolated from a woman aged 55-70 years with acute or convalescent COVID-19. The sequencing sample was made of peripheral blood. CDR3 DNA sequence: TGTGCCAGCAGCTTGTGGGCAGCTAACTATGGCTACACCTTC. This codes for CASSLWAANYGYTF. The variable domain in full, completed from reference TRBV5-5 and TRBJ1-2, reads DAGVTQSPTHLIKTRGQQVTLRCSPISGHKSVSWYQQVLGQGPQFIFQYYEKEERGRGNFPDRFSARQFPNYSSELNVNALLLGDSALYLCASSLWAANYGYTFGSGTRLTVV.